This TCR beta chain derives from a study of T cell responses to AZD1222 COVID-19 vaccine. Points from the study as a whole: Only five or six individuals given AZD1222 were seropositive at baseline. Along spike, vaccine-associated CD4 TCRs were found throughout, with dominance at 160-218 and 743-854.

Germline CDR1 is SGHTA and CDR2 is FQGTGA. Trimming stripped 2 bases from V and 7 bases from J, with 9 bases between. This CDR3 contains 13 residues. A remark on this clone: The antigen is undetermined.

Only in-frame clones appear in the TCRdb table, and some are missing; sequencing was by immunoSEQ multiplex PCR. The data hold around 140,000 clones, with over 90% observed a single time. The sample here was peripheral blood, taken on day 0 of AZD1222 vaccination. The rearrangement joins TRBV7-3 to TRBJ2-1; D not resolved. The receptor's source is an adult in good health. The CDR3 region is CASSLSLFNEQFF. CDR3 DNA sequence: TGTGCCAGCAGCTTATCCTTGTTTAATGAGCAGTTCTTC. The full variable domain, in which reference TRBV7-3 and TRBJ2-1 provide the parts outside the CDR3, is GAGVSQTPSNKVTEKGKYVELRCDPISGHTALYWYRQSLGQGPEFLIYFQGTGAADDSGLPNDRFFAVRPEGSVSTLKIQRTERGDSAVYLCASSLSLFNEQFFGPGTRLTVL.